This TCR beta chain is drawn from a study of blood T cell repertoires in COVID-19. Across the whole study: There were acute and convalescent COVID-19 samples, and they came from the United States, Italy and Spain.

Data came from immunoSEQ multiplex PCR; TCRdb stores just in-frame clones and leaves some out. The sample records 150,000 to 200,000 clones, 65% to 90% being singletons. Participants, roughly 18 to 90 years old, spanned approximately 26 US areas. Cohort allocation depended upon clinical history that participants reported. The CDR3 sequence is 15 residues long. The trim removed 4 bases at V and 4 bases at J, leaving 6 bases unmatched. CDR1 and CDR2 (germline): LGHNA, YNFKEQ. Sequenced: PBMCs or T cells enriched from blood (not recorded which). This TCR derives from a woman aged 60 to 75 with acute COVID-19. The chain has TRBV4-2 and TRBJ1-1, with TRBD1 matching 10 bases. The chain's CDR3 is CASSPGQGLITEAFF. The CDR3 DNA reads as TGTGCCAGCAGCCCGGGACAGGGGCTGATCACTGAAGCTTTCTTT.